Listed below are T cell receptor beta chains from one sample, sequenced in a study of blood T cell repertoires in COVID-19. Sequencing used immunoSEQ multiplex PCR; TCRdb keeps in-frame clones, though not all of them. The table shows 130,000 to 150,000 clones, with more than 80% occurring only once. Sequences were obtained from peripheral blood. The origin of the receptors is a human donor with acute or convalescent COVID-19. The donor label of this sample is uncertain. Both conserved end residues are part of each CDR3. The D gene is left open where the match is weak. Some rows mark clone size as missing; the rest say once, few, many or name a class of expanded clone.

V gene: TRBV11-2; D gene: -; J gene: TRBJ2-7; clone size: -; CDR3 protein: CASSPRRDYEQYF; CDR3 DNA: TGTGCCAGCAGCCCCAGGAGGGACTACGAGCAGTACTTC
V gene: TRBV2; D gene: -; J gene: TRBJ1-5; clone size: -; CDR3 protein: CASSTQGRNQPQHF; CDR3 DNA: TGTGCCAGCAGTACACAGGGACGGAATCAGCCCCAGCATTTT
V gene: TRBV2; D gene: TRBD1; J gene: TRBJ1-1; clone size: -; CDR3 protein: CASSYRQGGTEAFF; CDR3 DNA: TGTGCCAGCAGTTATCGACAGGGGGGCACTGAAGCTTTCTTT
V gene: TRBV4-1; D gene: TRBD1; J gene: TRBJ2-5; clone size: -; CDR3 protein: CASSPLPGQGIETQYF; CDR3 DNA: TGCGCCAGCAGTCCCCTACCGGGACAGGGTATCGAGACCCAGTACTTC
V gene: TRBV29-1; D gene: -; J gene: TRBJ1-4; clone size: once; CDR3 protein: CSVVIDRGEKLFF; CDR3 DNA: TGCAGCGTTGTAATAGATCGGGGTGAAAAACTGTTTTTT
V gene: TRBV12-3/TRBV12-4; D gene: -; J gene: TRBJ1-2; clone size: once; CDR3 protein: CASSLDSGAGYTF; CDR3 DNA: TGTGCCAGCAGTTTAGATTCTGGAGCTGGCTACACCTTC
V gene: TRBV5-1; D gene: -; J gene: TRBJ1-2; clone size: -; CDR3 protein: CASSQRTRNYGYTF; CDR3 DNA: TGCGCCAGCAGCCAACGGACTCGTAACTATGGCTACACCTTC
V gene: TRBV5-1; D gene: -; J gene: TRBJ1-4; clone size: -; CDR3 protein: CASSQDSLFTELFF; CDR3 DNA: TGCGCCAGCAGCCAGGACAGTCTTTTCACGGAACTGTTTTTT
V gene: TRBV15; D gene: -; J gene: TRBJ2-1; clone size: -; CDR3 protein: CATQEGDEQFF; CDR3 DNA: TGTGCCACCCAAGAGGGGGATGAGCAGTTCTTC
V gene: TRBV21-1; D gene: -; J gene: TRBJ1-1; clone size: once; CDR3 protein: CASSSREAFF; CDR3 DNA: TGTGCCAGCAGCTCCCGTGAAGCTTTCTTT
V gene: TRBV19; D gene: -; J gene: TRBJ2-7; clone size: -; CDR3 protein: CASSMWDTTYEQYF; CDR3 DNA: TGTGCCAGTAGTATGTGGGACACTACCTACGAGCAGTACTTC
V gene: TRBV3-1/TRBV3-2; D gene: TRBD2; J gene: TRBJ2-1; clone size: -; CDR3 protein: CASSLVTSGYNEQFF; CDR3 DNA: TGTGCCAGCAGCCTCGTGACTAGCGGGTACAATGAGCAGTTCTTC
V gene: TRBV2; D gene: -; J gene: TRBJ2-1; clone size: -; CDR3 protein: CASSENPGGQFF; CDR3 DNA: TGTGCCAGCAGTGAAAACCCTGGAGGGCAGTTCTTC
V gene: TRBV2; D gene: -; J gene: TRBJ1-1; clone size: -; CDR3 protein: CASIPGVRTEAFF; CDR3 DNA: TGTGCCAGCATCCCGGGGGTGAGGACTGAAGCTTTCTTT
V gene: TRBV7-9; D gene: TRBD1; J gene: TRBJ2-7; clone size: -; CDR3 protein: CASSLAGQANSYEQYF; CDR3 DNA: TGTGCCAGCAGCTTAGCGGGACAGGCGAATTCCTACGAGCAGTACTTC
V gene: TRBV24-1; D gene: -; J gene: TRBJ2-1; clone size: -; CDR3 protein: CATSDEVGGSYNEQFF; CDR3 DNA: TGTGCCACCAGTGATGAGGTAGGGGGCTCCTACAATGAGCAGTTCTTC
V gene: TRBV7-3; D gene: -; J gene: TRBJ2-5; clone size: -; CDR3 protein: CASSLGGSQETQYF; CDR3 DNA: TGTGCCAGCAGCTTAGGGGGGTCCCAAGAGACCCAGTACTTC
V gene: TRBV6-5; D gene: -; J gene: TRBJ1-4; clone size: -; CDR3 protein: CASSSHGANEKLFF; CDR3 DNA: TGTGCCAGCAGTTCCCACGGGGCTAATGAAAAACTGTTTTTT